This TCR beta chain was sequenced during a study of control samples from healthy donors and cancer patients. The repertoire was sequenced with immunoSEQ multiplex PCR; TCRdb's copy has only in-frame clones and lacks some. The repertoire holds some 150,000 clones, with about 90% as singletons. Per the germline V gene, CDR1 is MGHRA and CDR2 is YSYEKL. V dropped 1 base and J dropped 4 bases, with 11 bases sitting between them. This CDR3 has 15 amino acids. Sequenced: blood. The chain employs TRBV4-1 and TRBJ1-5, with a tentative D call TRBD1 (5 bases). The receptor's source is a man younger than 35 in good health. The CDR3 DNA follows: TGCGCCAGCAGCCAAGGTGGGGGAGGAAATCAGCCCCAGCATTTT. Amino acids: CASSQGGGGNQPQHF.